Here is one TCR beta chain with its context. Germline V gene data show CDR1 as MDHEN and CDR2 as SYDVKM. With 6 bases clipped from V and 9 bases from J, the junction kept 3 bases outside the gene matches. CDR3 size: 12 residues. This PCR relied on a set of 60 Vbeta primers and 13 Jbeta primers. Repertoires were generated with immunoSEQ multiplex PCR, while TCRdb's copy carries only in-frame clones and drops some. The sample yields approximately 160,000 clones, 75% to 90% seen once. This entry belongs to a study of cytomegalovirus exposure and HLA in healthy donors. The material sequenced was PBMCs. The clonotype originates from a woman aged 50 to 60 in good health and CMV-seropositive. The chain combines TRBV28 with TRBJ1-3, with TRBD1 matching 9 bases. CDR3: CASRTGGATIYF. As DNA, the CDR3 is TGTGCCAGCAGGACAGGGGGTGCCACCATATATTTT.